The TCR beta chain described here comes from a study of blood T cells in healthy people across ages (dated by TCRdb to the mid-2010s). About the study as a whole: In model experiments, roughly one uniquely barcoded TCR beta cDNA molecule per two T cells was captured by template switching. The study analyzed two additional independent replicas of 1 million unique cDNA reads from the same blood draw for two donors, one aged 18 to 29 and one aged 80 or older. To avoid experimental bias, donors of different ages were spread randomly across the sequencing lanes. Four age groups were formed from the donors: young (average about 15 years), middle-aged (around 41), aged (62) and long-lived (around 82). To track age-related changes in TCR beta repertoire diversity, the study relied on deep sequencing normalized with unique cDNA molecular identifiers.

What the authors observed across the whole study: The percentage of naive T cells measured by flow cytometry correlated strongly with observed TCR beta diversity. The long-lived group showed more naive CD4+ T cells, fewer expanded clones and increased TCR diversity than the aged group, suggesting age selection. Because donor CMV infection status was unknown, age-related changes in expanded clonotypes were potentially confounded. Observed TCR beta diversity per million T cells fell roughly linearly with age, and a significant reduction was already apparent by age around 39. Conclusive comparison of naive and antigen-experienced compartments was prevented by the profiling of bulk unsorted PBMCs. Estimates of total diversity based on one million sequenced T cells were considered lower bounds and underestimates.

Including the terminal cysteine and phenylalanine, the CDR3 comprises 17 residues. The DNA shown is the 51-base CDR3, in frame from base 1. CDR1 is given as DFQATT and CDR2 as SNEGSKA, both from the germline V gene (reference sequence). A note on this clonotype: Its antigen specificity is not known. At one end the junction does not follow the germline gene, possibly because of a read error.

Library creation used 5' RACE. Sequencing was carried out with an Illumina HiSeq 2500. A second roughly 7 to 11 cycle PCR used a sample-barcoded 5' primer and a J-beta primer mix. A template-switch 5' adaptor carrying 12 random nucleotides introduced a unique molecular identifier onto each TCR beta cDNA molecule. At least 3 million CDR3-containing paired-end reads were obtained from each sample. The Mint cDNA synthesis kit, primed by a TRBC-specific oligonucleotide, was used to synthesize first-strand cDNA from all RNA. All cDNA was treated with uracil-DNA glycosylase and then went through a first 18-cycle PCR with the universal primers M1SS and BC2_uni_R. Per the source publication's procedure: For normalization, 1 million high-quality reads, each with a distinct molecular identifier, were randomly selected from each sample. Reads sharing molecular identifiers were discarded rather than binned into consensus sequences. MiTCR, with a Q25 quality threshold and the strictest error-elimination algorithm, was used for CDR3 identification, clonotype clustering and error correction. A nonparametric unseen species model using Euler transformation provided a lower-bound estimate of total TCR beta diversity. In-frame beta chains were kept once TCRdb had trimmed the public reads at Q25 with fastp and called clones with MiXCR. Merged by CDR3 protein, the rows form single entries marked with the most common genes and DNA. None of the V and J calls come from the authors' own analysis; TCRdb made them. The sample has 700,000 to 950,000 distinct CDR3 sequences on record, more than 45% of them singletons. The ten largest clones represent about 20% of the sample.

Systemically healthy Caucasian individuals from Russia, approximately 39 in total and aged roughly 6 to 90 years, were included as donors. Each donor gave around 9.9 milliliters of peripheral blood, collected into EDTA-treated Vacutainer tubes. Ficoll-Paque density-gradient centrifugation was used to isolate PBMCs, with at least 6.5 million per sample. Trizol reagent was used to extract total RNA from PBMCs, with at least 6 micrograms per sample. The percentages of naive CD45RAhigh/CD27high T cells were determined by flow cytometry on a PBMC aliquot from every donor. Sequencing was carried out using blood. The receptor was derived from a young man in good health. The chain is encoded by TRBV20-1 joined to TRBJ2-1, with a tentative D gene TRBD2 over 6 matching bases. The CDR3 is CSARGYGSGSSYNEQLF. The nucleotide sequence reads as follows: TGCAGTGCTAGAGGTTACGGTAGCGGCAGCTCCTACAATGAGCAGCTCTTC.